This record looks at one T cell receptor beta chain sequence and its context. These data come from a study of OX40 agonist ivuxolimab in advanced cancers. Overall study context: The drug used for patients, ivuxolimab, was an agonistic anti-OX40 (CD134) antibody.

Repertoires were generated with immunoSEQ multiplex PCR, while TCRdb's copy carries only in-frame clones and drops some. Of some 77,000 clones listed, around 88% were seen once; the top ten hold less than 0.85%. CDR3 length: 13 amino acids. Trimming left V 6 bases short and J 7 bases short, with 13 bases between. Germline assignment: CDR1 MNHEY and CDR2 SVGAGI. Any history of autoimmune disease or systemic immunosuppression disqualified patients. The gene calls are TRBV6-5 and TRBJ1-5; D is perhaps TRBD1 (5 bases). The sequencing used CD4+ or CD8+ T cells sorted from blood, collected in a trial of the OX40 agonist ivuxolimab. The sequence was collected from an adult with an advanced solid tumor such as melanoma, head and neck, liver or kidney cancer. The CDR3 DNA reads as TGTGCCAGCAGATCGGTGGGGGGGCAGCCCCAGCATTTT. Encoded protein: CASRSVGGQPQHF.